This TCR beta chain is drawn from a study of CD8 T cells in Susac syndrome. Details on this clonotype: Its antigen is currently unknown.

RNA in amounts of roughly 0.45 to 1 ug was reverse transcribed with random hexamers. The TCR beta CDR3 was amplified by immunoSEQ multiplex PCR across 54 Vbeta, 13 Jbeta. TCRdb redid the calling of the immunoSEQ multiplex PCR reads with MiXCR, one entry per CDR3 protein. The sample lists under 150,000 distinct CDR3 sequences; over 75% were seen once. The CDR3 extends over 14 amino acids. Germline lookup yields CDR1 MNHNS and CDR2 SASEGT. V lost 7 bases to trimming and J lost 6 bases, with 18 bases between them. Findings and limits, study-wide: The study acknowledged a relatively small number of individuals in its TCR sequencing and HLA analysis.

This TCR was sampled from a human donor with multiple sclerosis. Material: CD8+ T cells from PBMCs. This rearrangement joins TRBV6-1 to TRBJ1-1; D gene uncertain. CDR3 nucleotide sequence: TGTGCCAGCACACGGGGTCGGGAGGATCCTGAAGCTTTCTTT. Translated, it gives CASTRGREDPEAFF.